Sequencing of this T cell receptor beta chain was carried out in a study of technical replicates of blood from a few donors. In this sample, this clone turned up once. Trimming stripped 2 bases from V and 0 bases from J, with 12 bases between. Germline assignment: CDR1 SGHRS and CDR2 YFSETQ. This CDR3 is built from 17 residues. The protocol was immunoSEQ multiplex PCR, while the TCRdb copy is restricted to in-frame clones and leaves out a portion. The sample includes more than 90,000 clones, about 95% of them seen just once. The V gene is TRBV5-1, the J gene TRBJ2-6, with D tentatively TRBD1 (6 bases). Specimen: T cells isolated from PBMCs. The receptor was derived from a human donor in good health. This CDR3 reads CASSFRQESSGANVLTF. The CDR3 DNA is TGCGCCAGCAGCTTTCGACAGGAGAGCTCTGGGGCCAACGTCCTGACTTTC.